A single sample is the source of the 6 T cell receptor beta chains below, sequenced in a study of blood T cell repertoires in COVID-19. Sequenced by immunoSEQ multiplex PCR; TCRdb stores in-frame clones only, minus some. This table has approximately 200,000 clones, 70% to 90% appearing once. What was sequenced was peripheral blood. All receptors come from a man aged 60 to 75 with acute or convalescent COVID-19.

The V call is TRBV5-1, the J call TRBJ2-1; 7 bases match TRBD2. Per the germline V gene, CDR1 is SGHRS and CDR2 is YFSETQ. With V trimmed by 0 bases and J by 8 bases, 8 bases remained unmatched. CDR3 size: 15 residues. Here the CDR3 reads CASSLDGRESDEQFF. CDR3 sequence (DNA): TGCGCCAGCAGCTTGGATGGGCGGGAGTCGGATGAGCAGTTCTTC.

The V and J genes are TRBV4-3 and TRBJ2-1, with 7 bases fitting TRBD2. CDR3 length equals 16 residues. Trimming at V came to 0 bases and at J to 7 bases, leaving 9 bases not matched to a gene. From germline, CDR1 is LGHNA and CDR2 YSLEER. CDR3 in amino acids: CASSQDFAGDGNEQFF. In DNA form, the CDR3 reads TGCGCCAGCAGCCAAGATTTTGCGGGAGATGGGAATGAGCAGTTCTTC.

Written as DNA, the CDR3 is TGTGCCAGCAGCCCGAGCGGGTGGTTTGGAGATACGCAGTATTTT. Protein product: CASSPSGWFGDTQYF. J is TRBJ2-3 and V is TRBV3-1 (or the pseudogene TRBV3-2), with a possible D match to TRBD2 (6 bases). The CDR3 length is 15 residues. V shed 4 bases and J shed 5 bases, with 16 bases lying between them. Germline values: CDR1 LGHDT, CDR2 YNNKEL (reference sequence).

The chain links TRBV11-2 to TRBJ2-5; 9 positions match TRBD1. Germline V gene sequence: CDR1 SGHAT, CDR2 FQNNGV. CDR3 length: 15 amino acids. V lost 1 base and J lost 5; bases outside the gene matches: 5. In DNA, the CDR3 is TGTGCCAGCAGCTTAGTGACAGGGGGTCCGGAGACCCAGTACTTC. Its translation is CASSLVTGGPETQYF.

Only one count was recorded for this clone. The J gene is TRBJ2-5, the V gene TRBV27; weak D call: TRBD2 (7 bases). Germline V gene data show CDR1 as MNHEY and CDR2 as SMNVEV (reference sequence). Trimming removed 5 bases from V and 5 bases from J, with 18 bases in between. This CDR3 is 15 amino acids long. Here the CDR3 DNA reads TGTGCCAGCAGTCCCCCTAAGGGGGGGCTGGAGACCCAGTACTTC. Translating gives CASSPPKGGLETQYF.

This sequence joins TRBV2 and TRBJ1-3; 7 bases are a match to TRBD1. The CDR3 consists of 15 residues. The germline V gene encodes CDR1 SNHLY and CDR2 FYNNEI. The junction had 6 bases not matched to a gene; V was cut back by 5 bases and J by 2 bases. The CDR3 sequence: CASSPPGTAGNTIYF. In nucleotides, the CDR3 is TGTGCCAGCAGTCCTCCTGGGACAGCTGGAAACACCATATATTTT.